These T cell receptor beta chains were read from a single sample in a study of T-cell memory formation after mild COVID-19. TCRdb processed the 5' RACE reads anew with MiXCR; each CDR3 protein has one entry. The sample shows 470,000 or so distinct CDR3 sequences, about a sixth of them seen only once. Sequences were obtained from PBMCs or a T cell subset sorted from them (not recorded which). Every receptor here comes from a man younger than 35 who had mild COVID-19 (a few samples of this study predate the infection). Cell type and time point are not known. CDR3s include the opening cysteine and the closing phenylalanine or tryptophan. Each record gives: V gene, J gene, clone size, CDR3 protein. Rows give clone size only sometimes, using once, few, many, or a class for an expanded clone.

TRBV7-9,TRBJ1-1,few,CASSLGGNWGTEAFF
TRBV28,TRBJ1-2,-,CASSPTGTGRGVGGYTF
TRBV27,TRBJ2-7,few,CASSLGITAYEQYF
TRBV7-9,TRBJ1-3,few,CASSMGDAYSGNTIYF
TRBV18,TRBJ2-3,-,CASSPQRHPTDTQYF
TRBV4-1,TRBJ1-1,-,CASSGRLRGTEAFF
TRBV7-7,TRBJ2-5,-,CASSQTSFQETQYF
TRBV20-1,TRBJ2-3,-,CSARWQGSPDTQYF
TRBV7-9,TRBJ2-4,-,CASSFQKGAKNIQYF
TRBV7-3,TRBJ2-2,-,CASRDGELFF
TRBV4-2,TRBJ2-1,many,CASSPSQERYNEQFF
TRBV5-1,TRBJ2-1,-,CASSLEGRHNEQLF
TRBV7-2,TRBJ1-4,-,CASSPGGNEKLFF
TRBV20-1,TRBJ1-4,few,CSARGLLGGRGPNEKLFF
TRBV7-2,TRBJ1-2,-,CASSLGQDSGGYTF
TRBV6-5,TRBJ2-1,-,CASRPQGLIYHEQFF
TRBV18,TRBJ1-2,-,CASSPGLTGDYGYTF
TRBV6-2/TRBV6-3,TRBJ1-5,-,CATKGLSNQPQHF
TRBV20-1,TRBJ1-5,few,CSASERYSNQPQHF
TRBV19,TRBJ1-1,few,CASSNSRTGGTEAFF
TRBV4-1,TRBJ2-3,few,CASSQDPTGTRTDTQYF
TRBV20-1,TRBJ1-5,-,CSAEAGLAGQPQHF
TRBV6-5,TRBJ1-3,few,CASRQSLTVSGNTIYF
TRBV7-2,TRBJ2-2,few,CASSVTGRRTGELFF
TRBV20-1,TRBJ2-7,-,CSARAGAGFGEQYF
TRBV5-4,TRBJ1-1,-,CASSLIQGNTEAFF
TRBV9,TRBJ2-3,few,CASSPLVGGDTDTQYF
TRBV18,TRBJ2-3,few,CASSPPGTGSDTQYF
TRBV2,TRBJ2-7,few,CASSRLEGYEQYF
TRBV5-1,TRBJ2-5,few,CASSLAGTSGTQTQYF
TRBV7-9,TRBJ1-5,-,CASSLVTQGTYQPQHF
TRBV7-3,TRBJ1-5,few,CASSEGVGQPQHF
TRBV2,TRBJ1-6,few,CASTAQGPPDPLHF
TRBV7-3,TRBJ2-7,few,CASSLTDRGGREQYF
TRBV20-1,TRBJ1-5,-,CSAPPGGSDSNQPQHF
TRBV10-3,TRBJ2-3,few,CAISADSAANTQYF
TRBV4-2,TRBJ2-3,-,CASSQVPPGDLTDTQYF
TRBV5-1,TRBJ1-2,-,CASSLVSLNYGYTF
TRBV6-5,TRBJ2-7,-,CASSYSRDRDGQYF
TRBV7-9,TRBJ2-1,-,CASSLDSHSYNEQFF
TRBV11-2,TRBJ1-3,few,CASSLRRGEDTIYF
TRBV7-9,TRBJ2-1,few,CASSPGTVPYNEQFF
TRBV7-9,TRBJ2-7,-,CASSGTTGGFPYEQYF
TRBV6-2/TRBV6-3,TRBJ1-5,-,CASSSQGREHSNQPQHF
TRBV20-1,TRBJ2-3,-,CSAGSPSGGNTQYF
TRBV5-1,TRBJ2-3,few,CASRDSGASTDTQYF
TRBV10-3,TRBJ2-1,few,CAISGLAALSYNEQFF
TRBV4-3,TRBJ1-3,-,CASTSGTGSGNTIYF
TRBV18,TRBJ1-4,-,CASSPSSGGEEKLFF
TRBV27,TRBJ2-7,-,CASSLRQGANYEQYF
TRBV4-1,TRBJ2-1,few,CASSQAGTNYYNEQFF
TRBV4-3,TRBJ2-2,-,CASSQVPTGELFF